The 6 T cell receptor beta chains reported below all come from one sample, sequenced in a study of blood T cell repertoires in COVID-19. Sequencing was performed with immunoSEQ multiplex PCR; in TCRdb, only in-frame clones are kept and a portion is missing. Among about 46,000 clones listed, more than 75% were seen once. The sequencing sample was made of peripheral blood. These receptors all come from a human donor in a cohort sampled during active COVID-19.

This clone was seen more than once but under ten times. This CDR3 reads CASSHTGTGNEQFF. For the CDR3, the DNA is TGTGCCAGCAGCCACACCGGGACAGGGAATGAGCAGTTCTTC. This chain uses TRBV4-2 with TRBJ2-1; 9 nucleotides line up with TRBD1. This CDR3 spans 14 amino acids. With 3 bases clipped from V and 7 bases from J, the junction kept 4 bases outside the gene matches. CDR1 is LGHNA and CDR2 is YNFKEQ in the germline V gene.

The chain is built from TRBV20-1 and TRBJ1-1; 11 bases map to TRBD1. The CDR3 runs 15 residues. V dropped 3 bases and J dropped 4; count of bases not matched to a gene: 7. Germline CDR1 reads DFQATT; CDR2 reads SNEGSKA (reference sequence). DNA for the CDR3: TGCAGTGCTAGTGGGGCCGGGACAGGGGGCACTGAAGCTTTCTTT. Amino acid sequence: CSASGAGTGGTEAFF.

The chain combines TRBV6-6 with TRBJ2-3, with TRBD1 matching over 10 bases. The CDR3 loop spans 16 amino acids. CDR1 and CDR2 from the germline V gene are MNHNY and SVGAGI (reference sequence). V lost 0 bases to trimming and J lost 6 bases; unmatched junction nucleotides: 6. The CDR3: CASSYSGGQGEDTQYF. The CDR3 nucleotides are TGTGCCAGCAGTTACTCTGGCGGACAGGGGGAGGATACGCAGTATTTT.

V usage is TRBV18 and J usage is TRBJ2-2; the match to TRBD1 covers 8 bases. The germline V gene encodes CDR1 KGHSH and CDR2 LQKENI. The CDR3 loop spans 16 amino acids. V lost 0 bases to trimming and J lost 3 bases; unmatched junction nucleotides: 3. For the CDR3, the DNA is TGTGCCAGCTCACCACCGACAGGGGTGGACACCGGGGAGCTGTTTTTT. This translates into CASSPPTGVDTGELFF.

The genes are TRBV24-1 and TRBJ2-7; D is unclear. The germline gives CDR1 KGHDR, CDR2 SFDVKD. The CDR3 sequence is 11 residues long. V lost 3 bases and J 5 bases, leaving 4 bases between the germline ends. The CDR3 nucleotides are TGTGCCACCAGTGATGGCCACGAGCAGTACTTC. Translated, it gives CATSDGHEQYF.

The V and J genes are TRBV7-6 and TRBJ2-2; 11 nucleotides line up with TRBD2. J lost 5 bases, V lost 5 bases, and 7 bases had no gene match. Per germline, CDR1 SGHVS and CDR2 FNYEAQ. The CDR3 contains 16 residues. The DNA of the CDR3 is TGTGCCAGCAGCCCAGCTAGCGGGAGGAGTACCGGGGAGCTGTTTTTT. Protein product: CASSPASGRSTGELFF.